A single sample is the source of the 29 T cell receptor beta chains below, sequenced in a study of blood T cells in healthy people across ages. It was with a sample-barcoded 5' primer and a J-beta primer mix that a second PCR of roughly 6 to 11 cycles was run. MiXCR, applied by TCRdb to the 5' RACE reads, yields one record per CDR3 protein. Seen here are some 1.4 million distinct CDR3 sequences, about 43% observed once, and the top ten hold less than 8%. The sequencing sample was made of blood. The receptor set was obtained from a woman aged 18-29 years in good health.

This sequence joins TRBV13 and TRBJ1-2; D is ambiguous. There are 13 residues in the CDR3. V dropped 5 bases and J dropped 8 bases, with 15 bases sitting between them. Per germline, CDR1 PRHDT and CDR2 FYEKMQ (reference sequence). The CDR3 DNA is TGTGCCAGCAGCCCGCGAGGGATGCGGGGCTACACCTTC. Amino acids: CASSPRGMRGYTF.

The gene calls are TRBV7-9 and TRBJ2-7; 7 nucleotides align to TRBD2. V was clipped by 4 bases and J by 0 bases; unmatched bases: 6. The CDR3 runs to 15 residues. The germline CDR1 and CDR2 sequences are SEHNR and FQNEAQ (reference sequence). The CDR3 protein is CASSSRDYSSYEQYF. CDR3 DNA: TGTGCCAGCAGCTCCCGGGACTACAGCTCCTACGAGCAGTACTTC.

Notes on this clonotype: Given a much more abundant clone one base away, this may be a read error. The chain has TRBV27 and TRBJ2-5; 9 nucleotides align to TRBD1. The germline V gene has CDR1 MNHEY and CDR2 SMNVEV (reference sequence). CDR3 length: 14 amino acids. CDR3 protein: CTSSLGQGSETQYF. The DNA of the CDR3 is TGTACCAGCAGTTTAGGACAGGGGAGCGAGACCCAGTACTTC.

In regard to this clonotype: This may arise from a read error, as a much more abundant clone is one base away. In nucleotides, the CDR3 is TGCGCCATCAGCCAACCGTGGGAGACCCAGTACTTC. It specifies CAISQPWETQYF. V usage is TRBV4-1 and J usage is TRBJ2-5; D is unresolved. From germline, CDR1 is MGHRA and CDR2 YSYEKL. The CDR3 is 12 amino acids.

V and J are TRBV5-6 and TRBJ1-2; no clear D gene. Trimming took off 3 bases at V and 0 bases at J, with 9 bases between the two ends. Germline V gene sequence: CDR1 SGHDT, CDR2 YYEEEE. The CDR3 length is 14 residues. CDR3 sequence (DNA): TGTGCCAGCAGCTCGAATGAAGCTAACTATGGCTACACCTTC. This encodes CASSSNEANYGYTF.

The chain carries TRBV10-3 and TRBJ1-5; the match to TRBD1 covers 9 bases. J was trimmed by 5 bases and V by 8 bases; bases with no gene match: 7. This CDR3 comprises 14 residues. Germline lookup yields CDR1 ENHRY and CDR2 SYGVKD. CDR3 region: CAIRDRAGDQPQHF. DNA of the CDR3: TGTGCCATCCGGGACAGGGCGGGGGATCAGCCCCAGCATTTT.

This clonotype was found a few times. V is TRBV5-1 and J is TRBJ2-1, with 11 bases matching TRBD2. The CDR3 has 16 residues. The germline V gene encodes CDR1 SGHRS and CDR2 YFSETQ. V was pared by 1 base and J by 5 bases, with 5 bases of the junction left unmatched. DNA for the CDR3: TGCGCCAGCAGCTTGCTGGGACTAGCGGCAAACAATGAGCAGTTCTTC. Its translation is CASSLLGLAANNEQFF. Full variable domain (missing parts from reference TRBV5-1 and TRBJ2-1): KAGVTQTPRYLIKTRGQQVTLSCSPISGHRSVSWYQQTPGQGLQFLFEYFSETQRNKGNFPGRFSGRQFSNSRSEMNVSTLELGDSALYLCASSLLGLAANNEQFFGPGTRLTVL.

This clonotype was detected a few times. The rearrangement links TRBV7-2 to TRBJ2-1, with D possibly matching TRBD2 (6 bases). The V gene's germline CDR1 is SGHTA and CDR2 FQGNSA. V lost 6 bases and J lost 3, with 30 bases in between. CDR3 length: 20 amino acids. This chain's CDR3 is CASSPGESGHPPAYYNEQFF. CDR3 bases: TGTGCCAGCAGTCCGGGGGAATCCGGACATCCCCCCGCGTACTACAATGAGCAGTTCTTC.

The J gene is TRBJ2-5, the V gene TRBV4-1; possible D gene TRBD1, 6 bases. Trimming stripped 1 base from V and 11 bases from J, with 20 bases between. Germline loops: CDR1 MGHRA, CDR2 YSYEKL. The CDR3 sequence is 15 residues long. CDR3 DNA: TGCGCCAGCAGCCAAGGTTCGGGACAATACAATGAGCAGTACTTC. Translation: CASSQGSGQYNEQYF.

As regards this clonotype: An end of the junction differs from the germline gene, which may be a read error. The rearrangement joins TRBV4-1 to TRBJ2-3; D is unresolved. Germline V CDR1 and CDR2: MGHRA, YSYEKL. The CDR3 is 17 amino acids. Here the CDR3 DNA reads TGCGCCAACAGCCAGGATATCGTAAGCGTTGGCACAGATACGCAGTATTTT. Translation: CANSQDIVSVGTDTQYF.

J is TRBJ1-4 and V is TRBV3-1, with TRBD1 identical over 9 bases. V was pared by 5 bases and J by 7 bases, with 8 bases of the junction left unmatched. CDR3 length equals 15 residues. Germline V gene data show CDR1 as LGHDT and CDR2 as YNNKEL (reference sequence). The chain's CDR3 is CASSSSDRGVEKLFF. In nucleotides, the CDR3 is TGTGCCAGCAGCTCGAGTGACAGGGGGGTTGAAAAACTGTTTTTT.

The chain carries TRBV6-6 and TRBJ2-7; D not resolved. The CDR3 runs 15 residues. V was clipped by 4 bases and J by 0 bases, with 13 bases between them. Germline V gives CDR1 MNHNY, CDR2 SVGAGI (reference sequence). The CDR3 region has the DNA TGTGCCAGCAGTTCCTGGACGATTAGCTCCTACGAGCAGTACTTC. Amino acid sequence: CASSSWTISSYEQYF.

This clonotype was seen a handful of times. The rearrangement joins TRBV20-1 to TRBJ2-5; D tentatively fits TRBD1 or TRBD2 (5 bases each). V lost 3 bases to trimming and J lost 5 bases, with 10 bases between them. CDR1 is DFQATT, CDR2 SNEGSKA, per germline (reference sequence). The CDR3 loop spans 12 amino acids. The CDR3 region is CSASFREETQYF. The CDR3, as DNA: TGCAGTGCTAGTTTCAGGGAGGAGACCCAGTACTTC.

The V gene is TRBV30, the J gene TRBJ1-1; no firm D call. V lost 0 bases and J lost 0, with 8 bases in between. This CDR3 contains 14 residues. The germline V gene has CDR1 GTSNPN and CDR2 SVGIG (reference sequence). CDR3 region: CAWSVVGMNTEAFF. CDR3 DNA: TGTGCCTGGAGTGTGGTCGGAATGAACACTGAAGCTTTCTTT.

Comments on this clonotype: A much larger clonotype is one base distant, so this may be a read error. This rearrangement joins TRBV4-1 to TRBJ2-7; the D gene is possibly TRBD1 (6 bases). Germline values: CDR1 MGHRA, CDR2 YSYEKL. The CDR3 has 15 residues. This CDR3 is CASSPTTQGSYEQNF. Written as DNA, the CDR3 is TGCGCCAGCAGCCCGACCACGCAGGGGTCCTACGAGCAGAACTTC.

In this sample, this clonotype turned up a few times. J is TRBJ2-7 and V is TRBV24-1; 8 bases are shared with TRBD2. The germline V gene has CDR1 KGHDR and CDR2 SFDVKD. The CDR3 length is 13 residues. After removal of 4 bases from V and 2 bases from J, the junction contained 0 bases not matched to a gene. CDR3 nucleotides: TGTGCCACCAGTGACGGGGGGGCCTACGAGCAGTACTTC. Its translation is CATSDGGAYEQYF.

The chain has TRBV7-9 and TRBJ1-2, with D unresolved. The CDR3 runs 14 residues. Germline CDR1 SEHNR, CDR2 FQNEAQ (reference sequence). V was cut by 5 bases and J by 2 bases, with 12 bases left in between. Here the CDR3 reads CASSQQSGNYGYTF. CDR3 coding DNA: TGTGCCAGCAGCCAGCAGAGTGGAAACTATGGCTACACCTTC.

This CDR3 reads CASSQKGGVQLSGANVLTF. The CDR3 DNA follows: TGCGCCAGCAGCCAAAAGGGGGGGGTACAGCTCTCTGGGGCCAACGTCCTGACTTTC. The chain is built from TRBV4-1 and TRBJ2-6, with D maybe TRBD2 (7 bases). The CDR3 totals 19 residues. Germline V CDR1 and CDR2: MGHRA, YSYEKL. V was clipped by 2 bases and J by 0 bases, with 17 bases between them.

This clonotype was detected only a few times. The chain links TRBV30 to TRBJ2-3; no definite D call. V lost 0 bases, J lost 0 bases, and 7 bases lay in between. The CDR3 sequence is 14 residues long. Germline loops: CDR1 GTSNPN, CDR2 SVGIG (reference sequence). The CDR3 sequence: CAWSVGASTDTQYF. CDR3 coding DNA: TGTGCCTGGAGTGTGGGCGCTAGCACAGATACGCAGTATTTT.

This clonotype showed up just a few times. The chain has TRBV21-1 and TRBJ1-5; TRBD1, the table's D call, was not compared with the DNA. TRBV21-1 is assigned pseudogene status. There are 19 residues in the CDR3. The CDR3 nucleotides are TGTGCCAGCAGCAAAGAGTTTTGGGACAGGAAAAGGGGCAATCAGCCCCAGCATTTT. As protein: CASSKEFWDRKRGNQPQHF.

V and J are TRBV20-1 and TRBJ2-7; unclear D gene. The V and J ends lost 4 bases and 2 bases respectively, with 6 bases between them. Germline V CDR1 and CDR2: DFQATT, SNEGSKA (reference sequence). CDR3 length equals 11 residues. The CDR3 reads CSAISTYEQYF. In DNA form, the CDR3 reads TGCAGTGCTATATCTACCTACGAGCAGTACTTC.

This sequence joins TRBV6-1 and TRBJ2-1, with TRBD2 matching 8 bases. Germline assignment: CDR1 MNHNS and CDR2 SASEGT. The V and J ends lost 7 bases and 4 bases, in that order; junction bases with no gene match: 3. The CDR3 spans 13 residues. CDR3 in DNA: TGTGCCAGCAAAACTAGCGGTTACAATGAGCAGTTCTTC. It specifies CASKTSGYNEQFF.

V and J are TRBV20-1 and TRBJ2-3, with 8 bases lining up with TRBD2. V lost 2 bases and J lost 7; bases outside the gene matches: 32. Germline V CDR1 and CDR2: DFQATT, SNEGSKA (reference sequence). This CDR3 comprises 22 residues. CDR3: CSARQLASGRVRDGRVPYTQYF. DNA of the CDR3: TGCAGTGCTAGACAACTAGCGTCGGGGAGGGTGAGGGACGGGAGGGTACCCTATACGCAGTATTTT.

The chain uses TRBV6-5 and TRBJ2-1; possible D gene TRBD1, 6 bases. CDR3 size: 15 residues. Germline assignment: CDR1 MNHEY and CDR2 SVGAGI. The V gene lost 6 bases and the J gene lost 4 bases, with 16 bases spanning the gap. The CDR3 here is CASSRPQGNYNEQFF. In nucleotides, the CDR3 is TGTGCCAGCAGCCGACCCCAGGGGAATTACAATGAGCAGTTCTTC.

V gene TRBV5-1 combines with J gene TRBJ2-3; perhaps D is TRBD1 or TRBD2 (5 bases each). The V end lost 6 bases, the J end lost 8 bases, and 19 bases lay between the germline ends. The CDR3 covers 14 residues. CDR1 is SGHRS and CDR2 is YFSETQ in the germline V gene. This chain's CDR3 is CASNFGTGDGTQYF. In DNA form, the CDR3 reads TGCGCCAGCAACTTCGGGACGGGCGACGGTACGCAGTATTTT.

The V gene is TRBV5-1, the J gene TRBJ2-2; 9 nucleotides align to TRBD2. The CDR3 is made up of 17 amino acids. V shed 4 bases, J shed 0 bases, and the junction held 7 bases outside the gene matches. Germline CDR1 reads SGHRS; CDR2 reads YFSETQ. In nucleotides, the CDR3 is TGCGCCAGCAGCATCGGGACTAGCAGAACGAACACCGGGGAGCTGTTTTTT. This codes for CASSIGTSRTNTGELFF.

This clonotype has just a few counts. The chain recombines TRBV12-3 or TRBV12-4 with TRBJ2-5, with D maybe TRBD1 (5 bases). Deletions cut 6 bases from V and 2 bases from J, with 10 bases between. The CDR3 has 13 amino acids. Here the CDR3 reads CASRNQGQETQYF. The CDR3 region has the DNA TGTGCCAGCAGAAACCAGGGACAAGAGACCCAGTACTTC.

For this clonotype: A single base separates this from a much larger clone, so it may be a read error. V and J are TRBV7-9 and TRBJ2-1; D unclear. This CDR3 has 13 amino acids. The V and J ends lost 2 bases and 5 bases respectively, with 7 bases between them. Germline V lookup: CDR1 SEHNR, CDR2 FQNEAQ (reference sequence). Here the CDR3 DNA reads TGTGCCAGCAGCTTAAGTAACCACAATGAGCAGTTCTTC. Translated: CASSLSNHNEQFF.

Concerning this clonotype: A much larger clone differs by one base, so this may be a read error. This chain joins TRBV12-3 or TRBV12-4 and TRBJ2-3; the D gene is possibly TRBD1 (6 bases). The CDR3 totals 14 residues. V was shortened by 4 bases and J by 3 bases, with 11 bases between the two germline ends. The CDR3 DNA follows: TGTGCCAGCAGTTCCCGGACAGAAACAGATACGCAGTATTTT. Translated, it gives CASSSRTETDTQYF.